This T cell receptor (beta chain) derives from a study of cytomegalovirus exposure and HLA in healthy donors. Study in general: The same platform was used for the 120 validation repertoires and the 600 to 700 first-cohort repertoires, a later analysis reported.

The CDR3 runs 15 residues. The V end lost 5 bases, the J end lost 0 bases, and 11 bases lay between the germline ends. CDR1 is SGHRS and CDR2 is YFSETQ in the germline V gene. The data were produced by immunoSEQ multiplex PCR, yet TCRdb's version contains in-frame clones alone and is incomplete. The table records 250,000 to 300,000 clones, roughly 90% of them present only once. Regarding the study as a whole: The study put under 200 TCR beta chains on its list as cytomegalovirus-associated. In the 120 validation repertoires, just under 95% of cluster scores exceeded 0, per a later analysis. Published work reported that the classifier diagnosed cytomegalovirus status with high specificity and sensitivity.

Of note for this clone: Its antigen remains unidentified.

Sequencing input: PBMCs. V is TRBV5-1 and J is TRBJ2-2, with a tentative D call TRBD1 (6 bases). This clonotype originated in a woman younger than 30 in good health and CMV-seronegative. The CDR3 sequence: CASSRGHTNTGELFF. The CDR3 DNA is TGCGCCAGCAGTCGGGGACACACGAACACCGGGGAGCTGTTTTTT.